Here is one TCR beta chain with its context. Its specificity is unknown. Sequencing was performed with immunoSEQ multiplex PCR; in TCRdb, only in-frame clones are kept and a portion is missing. Of around 2,000,000 clones listed, roughly 95% were seen once; the top ten hold 1.1%. Naive CD8 isolation took CD45RO-negative cells positively selected for CCR7 and excluded terminally differentiated effector memory CD45RA+ cells. Recent acute infections and vaccinations were absent in the healthy HIV-negative adult donors. V dropped 3 bases and J dropped 7 bases, with 15 bases sitting between them. The CDR3 runs 14 residues. Germline V gene data show CDR1 as SGHAT and CDR2 as FQNNGV. These data come from a study of shared clonotypes between healthy human individuals. Findings and caveats of the study: Clonotype sharing across donors was expected to vary with sequencing depth. On the whole, naive subsets had larger estimated richness than memory subsets had.

This TCR was sampled from a man aged 18 to 30 in good health. The sample was naive CD8+ T cells sorted from blood. V and J are TRBV11-2 and TRBJ2-5; perhaps TRBD1 as D (5 bases). CDR3 DNA sequence: TGTGCCAGCAGCTTGTACGGTTTCCAGGGGACCCAGTACTTC. Translating it yields CASSLYGFQGTQYF.